Listed here are 14 T cell receptor beta chains from one sample, sequenced in a study of blood T cell repertoires in COVID-19. Using immunoSEQ multiplex PCR, the repertoire was profiled, and TCRdb retains in-frame clones only, with some absent. Of fewer than 120,000 clones listed, 88% were seen once; the top ten hold around 3%. Sequencing input: peripheral blood. The receptors originated from a woman aged 45 to 65 with acute or convalescent COVID-19.

This chain links TRBV4-1 with TRBJ2-3, with 8 positions matching TRBD2. CDR1 MGHRA and CDR2 YSYEKL come from the germline V gene. With V trimmed by 5 bases and J by 6 bases, 13 bases remained unmatched. CDR3 length equals 16 residues. The CDR3, as DNA: TGCGCCAGCAGCGCCCGACTAGCGAGAATAACGGATACGCAGTATTTT. Translated, it gives CASSARLARITDTQYF.

This chain uses TRBV12-3 or TRBV12-4 with TRBJ1-5; D is perhaps TRBD1 (5 bases). The V end lost 5 bases, the J end lost 8 bases, and 13 bases lay between the germline ends. This CDR3 has 13 residues. CDR3 sequence (DNA): TGTGCCAGCAGTCAGGGATTTGAGGAGCCCCAGCATTTT. It is translated as CASSQGFEEPQHF.

The rearrangement links TRBV3-1 (or the pseudogene TRBV3-2) to TRBJ1-5; 8 bases map to TRBD1. Germline V gene lookup returns CDR1 LGHDT and CDR2 YNNKEL (reference sequence). V lost 0 bases and J lost 6; bases outside the gene matches: 7. The CDR3 sequence is 16 residues long. This chain's CDR3 is CASSQDSTGGSQPQHF. CDR3 nucleotide sequence: TGTGCCAGCAGCCAAGATAGCACAGGGGGTTCTCAGCCCCAGCATTTT.

The V gene is TRBV7-9, the J gene TRBJ1-4; a possible D gene is TRBD1 (5 bases). Trimming left V 4 bases short and J 0 bases short, with 18 bases between. In germline, CDR1 is SEHNR, CDR2 FQNEAQ (reference sequence). The CDR3 contains 18 residues. CDR3 loop: CASSSPGIRGATNEKLFF. The CDR3 DNA follows: TGTGCCAGCAGCTCCCCAGGGATAAGAGGCGCAACTAATGAAAAACTGTTTTTT.

The rearrangement joins TRBV27 to TRBJ2-2, with 11 bases aligning to TRBD1. The CDR3 sequence is 17 residues long. V trimming: 5 bases; J trimming: 11 bases; junction bases outside the gene matches: 16. Germline-derived CDR1 and CDR2 are MNHEY and SMNVEV (reference sequence). The CDR3 here is CASSPTRVGTGGIELFF. The CDR3 DNA follows: TGTGCCAGCAGTCCTACGAGGGTCGGGACAGGGGGAATAGAGCTGTTTTTT.

V usage is TRBV10-1 and J usage is TRBJ2-3; no reliable D call. CDR3 length: 14 amino acids. Trimming removed 6 bases at V and 3 bases at J, with 13 bases between. In germline, CDR1 is WNHNN, CDR2 SYGVQD (reference sequence). The CDR3 coding sequence is TGCGCCAGCAGCGCCATTAGAGAAACAGATACGCAGTATTTT. This sequence encodes CASSAIRETDTQYF.

This chain uses TRBV19 with TRBJ1-1; D remains ambiguous. Deletions cut 4 bases from V and 5 bases from J, with 17 bases between. The CDR3 spans 15 residues. Germline values: CDR1 LNHDA, CDR2 SQIVND (reference sequence). CDR3 in amino acids: CASSKNGLIGTEAFF. The CDR3 DNA sequence: TGTGCCAGTAGTAAAAACGGACTGATCGGGACTGAAGCTTTCTTT.

The rearrangement joins TRBV18 to TRBJ2-7; possibly TRBD2 for D (5 bases). Germline CDR1 reads KGHSH; CDR2 reads LQKENI. CDR3 length: 15 residues. Trimming removed 4 bases from V and 7 bases from J, with 20 bases in between. CDR3 in DNA: TGTGCCAGCTCACGAGAGGGAGATTGGCGTGTGGAGCAGTACTTC. Its translation: CASSREGDWRVEQYF.

This chain uses TRBV19 with TRBJ1-2, with a weak D call TRBD1 (5 bases). Trimming removed 3 bases from V and 7 bases from J, with 18 bases in between. CDR1 LNHDA and CDR2 SQIVND come from the germline V gene (reference sequence). This CDR3 is 15 amino acids long. The CDR3 DNA follows: TGTGCCAGTAGTATTAAAGGCAGGGAAGTCTCTGGCTACACCTTC. It yields the protein CASSIKGREVSGYTF. Filled out from reference TRBV19 and TRBJ1-2, the complete variable domain reads DGGITQSPKYLFRKEGQNVTLSCEQNLNHDAMYWYRQDPGQGLRLIYYSQIVNDFQKGDIAEGYSVSREKKESFPLTVTSAQKNPTAFYLCASSIKGREVSGYTFGSGTRLTVV.

This clone was recorded only once. The V and J genes are TRBV2 and TRBJ1-2; tentative D call: TRBD1 (6 bases). CDR3 length: 13 residues. The V end was cut by 4 bases, the J end by 2 bases, with 8 bases between. Germline V CDR1 and CDR2: SNHLY, FYNNEI. CDR3 in amino acids: CASSVDSNYGYTF. The CDR3 bases are TGTGCCAGCAGTGTGGACAGCAACTATGGCTACACCTTC.

The J gene is TRBJ2-5, the V gene TRBV5-4, with 8 bases identical to TRBD2. There are 16 residues in the CDR3. The V segment lost 0 bases and the J segment 4 bases; nucleotides outside the gene matches: 8. The germline CDR1 and CDR2 sequences are SGHNT and YYREEE (reference sequence). For the CDR3, the DNA is TGTGCCAGCAGCTTGGTCTCGGGAGGGCCGGTAGAGACCCAGTACTTC. This translates into CASSLVSGGPVETQYF.

The V call is TRBV9, the J call TRBJ1-3, with D perhaps TRBD1 (5 bases). The CDR3 length is 16 residues. The V end was cut by 0 bases, the J end by 2 bases, with 12 bases between. CDR1 is SGDLS and CDR2 is YYNGEE in the germline V gene. CDR3 sequence reads: CASSVGSGAPGNTIYF. The CDR3 nucleotides read TGTGCCAGCAGCGTAGGGTCTGGGGCTCCTGGAAACACCATATATTTT.

This rearrangement joins TRBV7-9 to TRBJ2-5; possibly TRBD1 for D (6 bases). This CDR3 has 12 amino acids. Germline-derived CDR1 and CDR2 are SEHNR and FQNEAQ (reference sequence). With 8 bases removed from V and 8 bases from J, the gap between germline ends came to 15 bases. CDR3 protein: CASGPVRGTQYF. As DNA, the CDR3 is TGTGCCAGCGGACCCGTCAGGGGTACCCAGTACTTC.

V usage is TRBV4-2 and J usage is TRBJ2-1; D call uncertain. This CDR3 contains 17 residues. V lost 0 bases to trimming and J lost 5 bases, with 17 bases between them. Germline assignment: CDR1 LGHNA and CDR2 YNFKEQ. The CDR3 nucleotides read TGTGCCAGCAGCCAAGAGTCTAGGAGAGTTTCCCACAATGAGCAGTTCTTC. It yields the protein CASSQESRRVSHNEQFF.